This T cell receptor beta chain was sequenced in a study of regulatory T cells in long-lasting Graves disease. Study-wide results and limits: A greater number of public clonotypes (about 3,000) was shared by persistent patients than by new patients (roughly 880).

CDR1 MNHNS and CDR2 SASEGT come from the germline V gene. This CDR3 comprises 15 residues. V was trimmed by 7 bases and J by 1 base, leaving 17 bases between them. Sequencing libraries for TCR beta were prepared with iRepertoire HTBI primers and Arm-PCR of CDR3 regions. TCRdb reanalysed the multiplex PCR reads using MiXCR and keeps one entry per CDR3 protein. Among some 470,000 distinct CDR3 sequences listed, about 22% were seen once. This clonotype was detected ten times or more. The antigen is unknown. Documented time point: persistent/refractory GD, antithyroid drugs over 5 years with positive TRAb. Generation of the TCR library employed RNA extracted from PBMCs.

This clonotype originated in a female donor with Graves disease. The sample consisted of peripheral blood mononuclear cells (PBMCs), taken when the disease was refractory, from a patient treated with antithyroid drugs. The genes are TRBV6-1 and TRBJ2-7; D perhaps matches TRBD2 (5 bases). The DNA of the CDR3 is TGTGCCAGCAACACATGGGTGAGCGGATCCTACGAGCAGTACTTC. Translated: CASNTWVSGSYEQYF.